In this sample, the clone carrying this T cell receptor beta chain turned up once. Its antigen remains unidentified. Method: immunoSEQ multiplex PCR; TCRdb's copy keeps in-frame clones and lacks some. The table includes approximately 32,000 clones, roughly 72% detected once. This specimen comes from a study of STAT5B mutations in CD4+ large granular lymphocyte leukemia. The CDR3 totals 16 residues. Trimming shortened V by 7 bases and J by 2 bases, and 18 bases separated the two germline ends. CDR1 and CDR2 from the germline V gene are MDHEN and SYDVKM. General study points: Compared with healthy controls (2/35), patient top clones favored TRBV06 (8/27).

Specimen: CD4+ T cells from blood buffy coats. The V gene is TRBV28, the J gene TRBJ1-3, with D perhaps matching TRBD1 (5 bases). This clonotype was sampled from a human donor in good health. The CDR3 reads CASTMSGGMAGNTIYF. The DNA of the CDR3 is TGTGCCAGCACCATGAGTGGGGGGATGGCTGGAAACACCATATATTTT.